The 14 T cell receptor beta chains reported below all come from one sample, sequenced in a study of a mutant IDH1 vaccine in newly diagnosed glioma. This sample's time point: baseline, week 1 (first vaccination visit). Treatment described: pre-vaccination baseline after standard-of-care therapy. Method: immunoSEQ multiplex PCR; TCRdb's copy keeps in-frame clones and lacks some. The sample yields 98,000 or so clones, roughly 90% seen once. Sequencing used PBMCs, obtained from a glioma patient treated with radiotherapy, temozolomide or both. The receptors stem from a woman between 45 and 65 years old with glioma.

V gene TRBV9 combines with J gene TRBJ2-2, with TRBD2 matching over 9 bases. Germline assignment: CDR1 SGDLS and CDR2 YYNGEE. The CDR3 contains 17 residues. After removal of 4 bases from V and 5 bases from J, the junction contained 12 bases not matched to a gene. CDR3 bases: TGTGCCAGCAGCCCTTTCTGGACTAGCGCGGGAACCGGGGAGCTGTTTTTT. Protein product: CASSPFWTSAGTGELFF.

This sequence joins TRBV11-1 and TRBJ2-7; no firm D call. The germline V gene has CDR1 SGHAT and CDR2 FQDESV (reference sequence). The CDR3 extends over 12 amino acids. V shed 3 bases and J shed 6 bases, with 9 bases lying between them. The CDR3 DNA sequence: TGTGCCAGCAGCTTGGCTAGTGGCGAGCAGTACTTC. Encoded protein: CASSLASGEQYF.

This chain uses TRBV9 with TRBJ1-2; D perhaps matches TRBD1 (6 bases). Trimming took 3 bases from V and 4 from J, leaving 13 bases between them. The CDR3 consists of 14 residues. The V gene's germline CDR1 is SGDLS and CDR2 YYNGEE. This CDR3 is CASSEGGRGYGYTF. In DNA, the CDR3 is TGTGCCAGCAGCGAGGGGGGACGTGGCTATGGCTACACCTTC.

This sequence joins TRBV4-1 and TRBJ2-1; TRBD2 agrees at 8 bases. Germline V gene data show CDR1 as MGHRA and CDR2 as YSYEKL. V was clipped by 1 base and J by 0 bases; unmatched bases: 5. The CDR3 spans 17 residues. CDR3 sequence (DNA): TGCGCCAGCAGCCAAGGTTACGGGAGGGCCTCCTACAATGAGCAGTTCTTC. Translated, it gives CASSQGYGRASYNEQFF.

This chain uses TRBV5-1 with TRBJ1-4; possible D gene TRBD1, 5 bases. Trimming took 4 bases from V and 6 from J, leaving 10 bases between them. The V gene's germline CDR1 is SGHRS and CDR2 YFSETQ. The CDR3 loop spans 13 amino acids. The CDR3: CASSGGPDEKLFF. CDR3 in DNA: TGCGCCAGCAGCGGGGGTCCAGATGAAAAACTGTTTTTT.

This clone has more than one count but fewer than ten. This chain links TRBV6-4 with TRBJ1-1; no clear D gene. V lost 7 bases and J lost 0, with 9 bases in between. CDR3 length equals 13 residues. Germline-derived CDR1 and CDR2 are MRHNA and SNTAGT. Written as DNA, the CDR3 is TGTGCCAGCAAGGCGGACCTGAACACTGAAGCTTTCTTT. Protein sequence: CASKADLNTEAFF.

The genes are TRBV29-1 and TRBJ2-5; no clear D gene. The germline V gene has CDR1 SQVTM and CDR2 ANQGSEA. The CDR3 has 11 residues. With 7 bases removed from V and 3 bases from J, the gap between germline ends came to 9 bases. The CDR3 nucleotides are TGCAGCGGTGGAGAGGAAGAGACCCAGTACTTC. Translated, it gives CSGGEEETQYF.

The chain couples TRBV30 to TRBJ2-5; weak D call: TRBD1 (5 bases). CDR1 and CDR2 (germline): GTSNPN, SVGIG (reference sequence). The CDR3 contains 12 residues. The germline V and J ends were trimmed by 2 bases and 5 bases, with 9 bases remaining between them. The CDR3 nucleotides read TGTGCCTGGAGTCAGGGCGACGAGACCCAGTACTTC. It is translated as CAWSQGDETQYF. The whole variable domain, remainder taken from reference TRBV30 and TRBJ2-5, is SQTIHQWPATLVQPVGSPLSLECTVEGTSNPNLYWYRQAAGRGLQLLFYSVGIGQISSEVPQNLSASRPQDRQFILSSKKLLLSDSGFYLCAWSQGDETQYFGPGTRLLVL.

The rearrangement uses TRBV5-4 and TRBJ1-4, with TRBD1 matching 9 bases. CDR3 length equals 15 residues. The germline gives CDR1 SGHNT, CDR2 YYREEE (reference sequence). The V and J ends lost 1 base and 8 bases, in that order; junction bases with no gene match: 6. Written as DNA, the CDR3 is TGTGCCAGCAGCTTGATCGGGACAGGGAAGGAAAAACTGTTTTTT. Encoded protein: CASSLIGTGKEKLFF.

The chain is built from TRBV9 and TRBJ2-7; D tentatively reads TRBD1 or TRBD2 (5 bases each). The CDR3 has 15 residues. Germline CDR1 SGDLS, CDR2 YYNGEE. V was clipped by 0 bases and J by 2 bases, with 12 bases between them. In DNA, the CDR3 is TGTGCCAGCAGCGTAGGACCTGGGACCCCCTACGAGCAGTACTTC. Amino acid sequence: CASSVGPGTPYEQYF.

V usage is TRBV5-1 and J usage is TRBJ1-1; D perhaps matches TRBD1 (6 bases). The length of the CDR3 is 15 residues. Germline CDR1 and CDR2: SGHRS and YFSETQ. Trimming cost V 0 bases and J 8 bases, with 17 bases left between them. CDR3 DNA: TGCGCCAGCAGCTTGGGCATCAACCGGGGGGCCGAAGCTTTCTTT. Protein sequence: CASSLGINRGAEAFF.

This clone was observed a few times. The chain links TRBV30 to TRBJ2-3; D remains ambiguous. The germline V gene encodes CDR1 GTSNPN and CDR2 SVGIG (reference sequence). The CDR3 loop spans 12 amino acids. Trimming took off 5 bases at V and 3 bases at J, with 9 bases between the two ends. CDR3 loop: CAWLRATDTQYF. For the CDR3, the DNA is TGTGCCTGGCTTAGGGCGACAGATACGCAGTATTTT.

This clone was found once. The chain links TRBV27 to TRBJ2-7; D remains unclear. Looked up from germline, CDR1 is MNHEY and CDR2 is SMNVEV (reference sequence). This CDR3 comprises 11 residues. Deletions cut 8 bases from V and 2 bases from J, with 7 bases between. The CDR3 bases are TGTGCCAGCGGGCAGGCCTACGAGCAGTACTTC. Amino acid sequence: CASGQAYEQYF.

J is TRBJ1-1 and V is TRBV11-2, with D maybe TRBD1 (5 bases). Germline CDR1 reads SGHAT; CDR2 reads FQNNGV. Trimming shortened V by 1 base and J by 4 bases, and 10 bases separated the two germline ends. The CDR3 spans 14 residues. The CDR3 sequence: CASSLVGGATEAFF. Written as DNA, the CDR3 is TGTGCCAGCAGCTTAGTCGGAGGGGCCACTGAAGCTTTCTTT. The whole variable domain, remainder taken from reference TRBV11-2 and TRBJ1-1, is EAGVAQSPRYKIIEKRQSVAFWCNPISGHATLYWYQQILGQGPKLLIQFQNNGVVDDSQLPKDRFSAERLKGVDSTLKIQPAKLEDSAVYLCASSLVGGATEAFFGQGTRLTVV.